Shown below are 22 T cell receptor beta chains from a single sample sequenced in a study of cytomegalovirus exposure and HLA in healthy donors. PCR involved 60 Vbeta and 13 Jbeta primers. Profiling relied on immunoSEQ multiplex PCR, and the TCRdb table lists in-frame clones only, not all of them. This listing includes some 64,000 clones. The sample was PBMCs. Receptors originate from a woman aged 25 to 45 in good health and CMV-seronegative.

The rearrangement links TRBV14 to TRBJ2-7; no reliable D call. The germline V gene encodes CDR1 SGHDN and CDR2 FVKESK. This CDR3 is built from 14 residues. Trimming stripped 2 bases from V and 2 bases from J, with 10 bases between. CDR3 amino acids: CASSQYGGPYEQYF. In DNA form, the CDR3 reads TGTGCCAGCAGCCAATACGGTGGGCCCTACGAGCAGTACTTC.

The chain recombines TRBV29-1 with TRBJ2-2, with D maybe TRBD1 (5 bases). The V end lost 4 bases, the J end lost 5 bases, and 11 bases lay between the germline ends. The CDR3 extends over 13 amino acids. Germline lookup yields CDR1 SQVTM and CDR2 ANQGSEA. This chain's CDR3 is CSVARVGTGELFF. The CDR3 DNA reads TGCAGCGTTGCCAGGGTGGGGACCGGGGAGCTGTTTTTT.

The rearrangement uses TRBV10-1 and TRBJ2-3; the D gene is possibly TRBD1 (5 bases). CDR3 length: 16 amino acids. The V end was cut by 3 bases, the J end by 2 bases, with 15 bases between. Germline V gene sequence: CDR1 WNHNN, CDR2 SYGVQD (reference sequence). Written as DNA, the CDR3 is TGCGCCAGCAGTGATCTAGGACAAGGGGACACAGATACGCAGTATTTT. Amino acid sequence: CASSDLGQGDTDTQYF.

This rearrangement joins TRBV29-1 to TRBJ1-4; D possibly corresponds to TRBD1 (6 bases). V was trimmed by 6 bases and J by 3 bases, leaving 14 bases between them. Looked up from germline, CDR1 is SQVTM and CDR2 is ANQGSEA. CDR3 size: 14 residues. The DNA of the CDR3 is TGCAGCGTGGGGGCTCCAGGATCTAATGAAAAACTGTTTTTT. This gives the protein CSVGAPGSNEKLFF.

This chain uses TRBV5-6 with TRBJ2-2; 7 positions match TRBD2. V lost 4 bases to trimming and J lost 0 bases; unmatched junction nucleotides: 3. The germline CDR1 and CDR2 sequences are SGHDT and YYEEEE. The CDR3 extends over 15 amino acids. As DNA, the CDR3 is TGTGCCAGCAGCCACGGACTAGCGAACACCGGGGAGCTGTTTTTT. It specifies CASSHGLANTGELFF.

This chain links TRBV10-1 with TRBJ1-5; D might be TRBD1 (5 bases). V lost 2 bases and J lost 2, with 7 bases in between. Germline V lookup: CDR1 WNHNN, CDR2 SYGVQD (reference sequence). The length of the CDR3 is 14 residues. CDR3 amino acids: CASSEGRGNQPQHF. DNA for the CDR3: TGCGCCAGCAGTGAGGGCAGGGGCAATCAGCCCCAGCATTTT.

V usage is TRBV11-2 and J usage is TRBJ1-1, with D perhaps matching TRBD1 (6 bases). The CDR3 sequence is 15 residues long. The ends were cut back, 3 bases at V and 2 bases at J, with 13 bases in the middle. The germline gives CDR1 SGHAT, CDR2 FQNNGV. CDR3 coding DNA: TGTGCCAGCAGCTTGGGGGCGGCCAGAAACACTGAAGCTTTCTTT. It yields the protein CASSLGAARNTEAFF.

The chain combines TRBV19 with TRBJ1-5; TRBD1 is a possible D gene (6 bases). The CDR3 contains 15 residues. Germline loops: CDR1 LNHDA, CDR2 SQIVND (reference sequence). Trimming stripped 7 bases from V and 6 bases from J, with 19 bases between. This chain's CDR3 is CASMRPSRGAQPQHF. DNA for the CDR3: TGTGCCAGTATGAGACCCTCCCGGGGGGCTCAGCCCCAGCATTTT.

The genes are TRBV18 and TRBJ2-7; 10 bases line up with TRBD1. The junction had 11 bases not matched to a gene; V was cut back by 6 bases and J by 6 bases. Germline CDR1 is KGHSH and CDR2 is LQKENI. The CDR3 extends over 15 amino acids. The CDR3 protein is CASSPAGTGVVEQYF. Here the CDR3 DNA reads TGTGCCAGCTCCCCTGCGGGGACAGGGGTGGTCGAGCAGTACTTC.

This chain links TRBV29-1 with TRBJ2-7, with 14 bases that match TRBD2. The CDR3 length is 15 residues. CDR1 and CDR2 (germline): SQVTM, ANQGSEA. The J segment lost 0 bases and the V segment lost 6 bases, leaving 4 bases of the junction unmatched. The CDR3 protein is CSVGLAGVPSYEQYF. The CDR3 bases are TGCAGCGTGGGACTAGCGGGAGTTCCCTCCTACGAGCAGTACTTC.

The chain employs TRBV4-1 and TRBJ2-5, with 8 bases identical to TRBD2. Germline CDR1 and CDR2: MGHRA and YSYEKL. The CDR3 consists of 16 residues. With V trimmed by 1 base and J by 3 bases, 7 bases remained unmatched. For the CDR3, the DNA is TGCGCCAGCAGCCAAGCCACGGGACTAGTTGAAGAGACCCAGTACTTC. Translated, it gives CASSQATGLVEETQYF.

In DNA form, the CDR3 reads TGTGCCAGCAGTTACGCCCTAGCAGCCTACGAGCAGTACTTC. Residues: CASSYALAAYEQYF. The chain has TRBV6-5 and TRBJ2-7; maybe TRBD2 (5 bases). This CDR3 spans 14 amino acids. The germline V gene has CDR1 MNHEY and CDR2 SVGAGI. Trimming removed 2 bases at V and 2 bases at J, with 10 bases between.

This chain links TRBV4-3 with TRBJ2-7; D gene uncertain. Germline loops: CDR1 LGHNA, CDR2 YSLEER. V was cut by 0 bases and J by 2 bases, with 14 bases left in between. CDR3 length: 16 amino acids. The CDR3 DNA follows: TGCGCCAGCAGCCAAGATTTTGGCGCAGGCGCCTACGAGCAGTACTTC. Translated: CASSQDFGAGAYEQYF.

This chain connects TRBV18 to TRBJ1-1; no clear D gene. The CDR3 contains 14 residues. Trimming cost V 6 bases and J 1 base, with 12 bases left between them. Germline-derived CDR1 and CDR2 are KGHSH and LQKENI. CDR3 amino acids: CASSAPPGNTEAFF. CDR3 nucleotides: TGTGCCAGCTCGGCCCCGCCGGGGAACACTGAAGCTTTCTTT.

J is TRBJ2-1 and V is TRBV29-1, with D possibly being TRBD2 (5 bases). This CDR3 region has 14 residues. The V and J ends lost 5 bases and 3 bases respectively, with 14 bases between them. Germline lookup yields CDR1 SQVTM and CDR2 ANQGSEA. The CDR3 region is CSVTSDWIYNEQFF. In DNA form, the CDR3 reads TGCAGCGTTACTTCGGACTGGATCTACAATGAGCAGTTCTTC.

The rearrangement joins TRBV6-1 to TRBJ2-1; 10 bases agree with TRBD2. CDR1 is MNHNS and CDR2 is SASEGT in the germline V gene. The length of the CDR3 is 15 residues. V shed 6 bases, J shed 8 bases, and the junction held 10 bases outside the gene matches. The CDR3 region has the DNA TGTGCCAGCAGCTTGGGGACTAGCGTACTCGATGAGCAGTTCTTC. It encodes CASSLGTSVLDEQFF.

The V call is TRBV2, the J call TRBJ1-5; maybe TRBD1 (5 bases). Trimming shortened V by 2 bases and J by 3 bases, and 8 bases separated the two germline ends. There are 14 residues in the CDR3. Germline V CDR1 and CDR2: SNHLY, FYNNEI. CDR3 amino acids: CASSERQNNQPQHF. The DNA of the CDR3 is TGTGCCAGCAGTGAACGACAGAACAATCAGCCCCAGCATTTT.

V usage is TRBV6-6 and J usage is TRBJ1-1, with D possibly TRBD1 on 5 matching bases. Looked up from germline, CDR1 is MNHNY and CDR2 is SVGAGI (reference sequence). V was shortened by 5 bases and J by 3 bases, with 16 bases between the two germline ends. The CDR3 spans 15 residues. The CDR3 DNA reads TGTGCCAGCAGTCCCCGCAGGGATGGAGACACTGAAGCTTTCTTT. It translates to CASSPRRDGDTEAFF.

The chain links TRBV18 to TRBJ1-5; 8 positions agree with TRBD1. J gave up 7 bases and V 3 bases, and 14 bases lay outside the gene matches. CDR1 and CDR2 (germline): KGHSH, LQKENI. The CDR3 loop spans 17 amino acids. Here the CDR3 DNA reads TGTGCCAGCTCACCCGGAAGGACAGGGACATCGAAACAGCCCCAGCATTTT. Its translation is CASSPGRTGTSKQPQHF.

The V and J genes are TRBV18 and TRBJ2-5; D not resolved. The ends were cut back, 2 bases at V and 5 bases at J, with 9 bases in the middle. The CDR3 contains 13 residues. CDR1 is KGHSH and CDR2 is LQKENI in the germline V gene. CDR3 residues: CASSPNARETQYF. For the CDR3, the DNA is TGTGCCAGCTCACCAAACGCGAGGGAGACCCAGTACTTC.

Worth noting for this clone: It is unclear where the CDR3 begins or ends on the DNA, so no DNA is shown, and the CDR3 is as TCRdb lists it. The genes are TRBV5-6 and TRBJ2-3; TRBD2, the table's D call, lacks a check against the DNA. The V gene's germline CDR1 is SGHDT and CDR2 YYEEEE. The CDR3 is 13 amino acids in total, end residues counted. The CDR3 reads CASSSGGTDTQYF.

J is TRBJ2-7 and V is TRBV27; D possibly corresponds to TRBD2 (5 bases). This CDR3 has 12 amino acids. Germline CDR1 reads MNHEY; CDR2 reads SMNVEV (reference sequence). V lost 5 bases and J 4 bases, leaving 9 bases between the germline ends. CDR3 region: CASSGSRYEQYF. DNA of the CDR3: TGTGCCAGCAGTGGGAGCCGTTACGAGCAGTACTTC.